This passage covers 23 T cell receptor beta chains from one sample sequenced in a study of early T cells in non-severe SARS-CoV-2 infection. From the 5' RACE reads, TCRdb called clonotypes with MiXCR, one entry per CDR3 protein. The sample lists approximately 79,000 distinct CDR3 sequences; 13% were seen once. The sequenced sample was whole blood. The receptors here all came from an adult who was a healthcare worker with PCR-confirmed SARS-CoV-2 infection or an uninfected control (not recorded which).

This clonotype occurred many times. This chain connects TRBV6-1 to TRBJ1-5, with D perhaps TRBD1 (5 bases). V gave up 5 bases and J gave up 0 bases, with 11 bases separating them. This CDR3 spans 15 amino acids. CDR1 and CDR2 from the germline V gene are MNHNS and SASEGT. The DNA for the CDR3 is TGTGCCAGCAGTCCCGGGACGTATAGCAATCAGCCCCAGCATTTT. The encoded protein is CASSPGTYSNQPQHF.

In this sample, this clonotype turned up a few times. The V and J genes are TRBV4-3 and TRBJ2-4; 7 bases fit TRBD2. In germline, CDR1 is LGHNA, CDR2 YSLEER. CDR3 length equals 16 residues. Trimming removed 2 bases from V and 3 bases from J; junction bases left unmatched: 7. CDR3 residues: CASSQIAGEGKNIQYF. For the CDR3, the DNA is TGCGCCAGCAGCCAAATAGCGGGTGAGGGCAAAAACATTCAGTACTTC.

This clonotype came up a few times. The chain has TRBV7-8 and TRBJ2-3, with 9 bases identical to TRBD2. V trimming: 8 bases; J trimming: 3 bases; junction bases outside the gene matches: 21. The length of the CDR3 is 19 residues. Per germline, CDR1 SGHVS and CDR2 FQNEAQ. DNA of the CDR3: TGTGCCAGCGCCCCCAGGAGGCCCCAGGCGGGAGGGCGGACAGATACGCAGTATTTT. As protein: CASAPRRPQAGGRTDTQYF.

This clonotype was picked up a small number of times. V and J are TRBV3-1 and TRBJ2-7, with 7 positions matching TRBD2. The CDR3 contains 17 residues. Per the germline V gene, CDR1 is LGHDT and CDR2 is YNNKEL (reference sequence). The J segment lost 2 bases and the V segment lost 6 bases, leaving 16 bases of the junction unmatched. The CDR3 region has the DNA TGTGCCAGCAGGGGAGGCGCGCGTGGAGGGAGGGCCTACGAGCAGTACTTC. Translation gives CASRGGARGGRAYEQYF.

This clonotype was recorded many times. This chain connects TRBV11-3 to TRBJ2-1; 9 nucleotides agree with TRBD2. This CDR3 has 18 residues. The trim removed 5 bases at V and 3 bases at J, leaving 14 bases unmatched. Germline CDR1 SGHNT, CDR2 YENEEA. This chain's CDR3 is CASSRGGFLSGSYNEQFF. The DNA of the CDR3 is TGTGCCAGCAGCCGAGGAGGGTTTCTTAGCGGGAGCTACAATGAGCAGTTCTTC.

This clonotype was seen many times. The CDR3 sequence is CASSSSGSYEQFF. Written as DNA, the CDR3 is TGTGCCAGCAGCTCTAGCGGGAGCTATGAGCAGTTCTTC. This chain links TRBV11-3 with TRBJ2-1; TRBD2 agrees at 10 bases. This CDR3 has 13 residues. Germline CDR1 is SGHNT and CDR2 is YENEEA. With V trimmed by 4 bases and J by 8 bases, 2 bases remained unmatched.

V gene TRBV20-1 combines with J gene TRBJ2-5; no definite D call. Trimming shortened V by 3 bases and J by 1 base, and 9 bases separated the two germline ends. In germline, CDR1 is DFQATT, CDR2 SNEGSKA (reference sequence). CDR3 length: 13 residues. CDR3 amino acids: CSARASSQETQYF. The CDR3 DNA reads as TGCAGTGCTAGGGCAAGTAGCCAAGAGACCCAGTACTTC.

This clonotype was picked up many times. The rearrangement links TRBV4-3 to TRBJ2-5; TRBD1 matches at 9 bases. V was clipped by 2 bases and J by 2 bases; unmatched bases: 9. The CDR3 has 17 residues. Looked up from germline, CDR1 is LGHNA and CDR2 is YSLEER. CDR3 residues: CASSQTGTGTRQETQYF. The DNA of the CDR3 is TGCGCCAGCAGCCAAACCGGGACAGGGACAAGACAAGAGACCCAGTACTTC.

The count of this clonotype is one. V and J are TRBV28 and TRBJ1-3, with D hard to call. Germline CDR1 MDHEN, CDR2 SYDVKM. V lost 3 bases to trimming and J lost 0 bases, with 12 bases between them. This CDR3 comprises 16 residues. The CDR3 DNA follows: TGTGCCAGCAGTTTTTCAGGTCCTCGCTCTGGAAACACCATATATTTT. Its protein product is CASSFSGPRSGNTIYF.

This clonotype was seen a handful of times. V gene TRBV27 combines with J gene TRBJ2-7, with 13 bases aligning to TRBD2. J lost 3 bases, V lost 0 bases, and 8 bases had no gene match. The CDR3 extends over 18 amino acids. Germline-derived CDR1 and CDR2 are MNHEY and SMNVEV (reference sequence). CDR3 nucleotide sequence: TGTGCCAGCAGTTTATCCTCCGGACTAGCGGGAGAACTCTACGAGCAGTACTTC. It codes for CASSLSSGLAGELYEQYF.

The chain combines TRBV9 with TRBJ2-3, with D hard to call. The germline V and J ends were trimmed by 3 bases and 2 bases, with 7 bases remaining between them. Germline CDR1 is SGDLS and CDR2 is YYNGEE. CDR3 length: 13 amino acids. CDR3 sequence: CASSGGYTDTQYF. DNA for the CDR3: TGTGCCAGCAGCGGGGGATACACAGATACGCAGTATTTT.

J is TRBJ2-7 and V is TRBV20-1, with D tentatively TRBD1 or TRBD2 (6 bases each). This CDR3 region has 13 residues. V lost 4 bases to trimming and J lost 0 bases, with 10 bases between them. Looked up from germline, CDR1 is DFQATT and CDR2 is SNEGSKA (reference sequence). CDR3 residues: CSANGGHSYEQYF. CDR3 DNA: TGCAGTGCTAACGGGGGACACTCCTACGAGCAGTACTTC.

This clonotype was detected a few times. The chain is built from TRBV5-4 and TRBJ2-5, with a possible D match to TRBD2 (6 bases). V lost 2 bases and J 4 bases, leaving 15 bases between the germline ends. Germline V lookup: CDR1 SGHNT, CDR2 YYREEE (reference sequence). This CDR3 has 15 amino acids. CDR3 loop: CASSFRGGGAETQYF. CDR3 DNA: TGTGCCAGCAGCTTTCGGGGAGGTGGTGCAGAGACCCAGTACTTC.

The J gene is TRBJ2-1, the V gene TRBV29-1, with 9 bases aligning to TRBD2. J gave up 10 bases and V 7 bases, and 14 bases lay outside the gene matches. This CDR3 region has 14 residues. Germline values: CDR1 SQVTM, CDR2 ANQGSEA. This chain's CDR3 is CSEGTSRSSREQFF. The CDR3 region has the DNA TGCAGCGAGGGGACTAGCAGGAGTTCGAGGGAGCAGTTCTTC.

In this sample, this clonotype turned up many times. V usage is TRBV20-1 and J usage is TRBJ1-5; perhaps TRBD1 as D (6 bases). CDR1 DFQATT and CDR2 SNEGSKA come from the germline V gene (reference sequence). Trimming took off 6 bases at V and 3 bases at J, with 12 bases between the two ends. The CDR3 spans 13 residues. CDR3 DNA: TGCAGTGCCGACAGGCTAAACAATCAGCCCCAGCATTTT. This encodes CSADRLNNQPQHF.

The V gene is TRBV4-3, the J gene TRBJ2-7, with TRBD2 matching 7 bases. With 4 bases clipped from V and 8 bases from J, the junction kept 14 bases outside the gene matches. The CDR3 consists of 15 residues. In germline, CDR1 is LGHNA, CDR2 YSLEER. CDR3 in DNA: TGCGCCAGCAGCCCCGGGGCTAGCGGACTTACGAAGCAGTACTTC. Its translation is CASSPGASGLTKQYF.

Ten or more counts support this clonotype. This rearrangement joins TRBV28 to TRBJ2-3, with 7 positions matching TRBD2. In germline, CDR1 is MDHEN, CDR2 SYDVKM. The CDR3 runs to 18 residues. Trimming removed 3 bases from V and 0 bases from J; junction bases left unmatched: 12. CDR3 amino acids: CASSFVSGPSTSTDTQYF. CDR3 nucleotide sequence: TGTGCCAGCAGTTTTGTTAGCGGGCCCTCAACTAGCACAGATACGCAGTATTTT.

V gene TRBV28 combines with J gene TRBJ1-4, with D possibly being TRBD1 (6 bases). V lost 10 bases and J lost 5, with 14 bases in between. CDR3 length equals 13 residues. CDR1 is MDHEN, CDR2 SYDVKM, per germline. CDR3 region: CATDGTPNEKLFF. In DNA form, the CDR3 reads TGTGCCACCGACGGGACACCGAATGAAAAACTGTTTTTT.

The rearrangement uses TRBV13 and TRBJ2-1, with 9 bases identical to TRBD1. Germline loops: CDR1 PRHDT, CDR2 FYEKMQ (reference sequence). This CDR3 has 15 amino acids. The J segment lost 7 bases and the V segment lost 5 bases, leaving 9 bases of the junction unmatched. CDR3 loop: CASSDGTGMRNEQFF. The CDR3 nucleotides are TGTGCCAGCAGCGACGGGACAGGGATGAGAAATGAGCAGTTCTTC.

This clonotype was seen a handful of times. CDR3 coding DNA: TGTGCCAGCAGCGAGGTTAGCAGTGAGCAGTTCTTC. It is translated as CASSEVSSEQFF. The J gene is TRBJ2-1, the V gene TRBV11-2, with no clear D. This CDR3 has 12 residues. V dropped 5 bases and J dropped 9 bases, with 11 bases sitting between them. Germline V gives CDR1 SGHAT, CDR2 FQNNGV.

This clonotype showed up many times. The J gene is TRBJ2-3, the V gene TRBV10-3; TRBD2 aligns across 14 bases. With 10 bases clipped from V and 3 bases from J, the junction kept 3 bases outside the gene matches. This CDR3 comprises 14 residues. The germline V gene has CDR1 ENHRY and CDR2 SYGVKD. CDR3 protein: CATGTSGSTDTQYF. CDR3 nucleotides: TGTGCCACTGGGACTAGCGGGAGTACAGATACGCAGTATTTT.

The sample holds a few counts of this clonotype. This chain joins TRBV5-4 and TRBJ2-3, with 8 bases aligning to TRBD2. Germline-derived CDR1 and CDR2 are SGHNT and YYREEE (reference sequence). The CDR3 has 16 residues. The junction had 11 bases not matched to a gene; V was cut back by 3 bases and J by 5 bases. The CDR3 loop reads CASSSLAGAKGDTQYF. The CDR3 bases are TGTGCCAGCAGCTCCCTAGCGGGCGCCAAGGGAGATACGCAGTATTTT.

This clonotype was seen a handful of times. This sequence joins TRBV20-1 and TRBJ2-5, with 8 bases identical to TRBD1. The CDR3 is made up of 12 amino acids. V was clipped by 3 bases and J by 8 bases; unmatched bases: 5. CDR1 and CDR2 (germline): DFQATT, SNEGSKA (reference sequence). CDR3 sequence (DNA): TGCAGTGCTAGGACAGGGGAAGTAACCCAGTACTTC. Translated: CSARTGEVTQYF.